The source of this T cell receptor (beta chain) is a study of human T cells and chemical hapten exposure (dated by TCRdb to the early 2020s). For the study in its entirety: Libraries were pooled for sequencing, and variation in per-sample TCR yields was attributed mainly to small differences in library volumes within the pool. This study followed changes in the peripheral blood TCR repertoire in vivo during primary and secondary sensitization of alopecia patients to the hapten diphenylcyclopropenone (DPC). From each blood RNA sample, both TCR alpha and TCR beta chains were sequenced.

V loses 2 bases, J loses 1 base, and the germline ends lie 6 bases apart. CDR3 length: 13 amino acids, cysteine to phenylalanine. The retained sequence is limited to the CDR3, 39 bases, with the frame set at the first base. The germline V gene encodes CDR1 SGDLS and CDR2 YYNGEE. Overall study results and their limits: No change with DPC sensitization was found in the number of TCRs above 1 in 1000 frequency, and no evidence of global repertoire structure alterations was found. After repeated subsampling, changes were observed in the strength of the expansion versus patch-test correlation and in the threshold at which the correlation became significant.

As concerns this clonotype: Its antigen remains undetermined. Per-base quality was not reported, and no clone a single base away is much larger than it.

The library was generated by 5' RACE. The sequencer was an Illumina MiSeq. Library preparation attached unique molecular identifiers to individual cDNA molecules for quantitative, reproducible TCR counting. The study's processing was this. The median number of TCRs per sample was over 95,000, ranging from 23,224 to 690,600. V, J and CDR3 annotation of the TCR reads was performed with the Decombinator software suite. To make PS versus PT1 abundance plots, every sample was subsampled to the same number of TCRs (28,000). TCRs were defined as expanded if absent before sensitization and observed at least eight times at the 2-week time point. The public reads were reanalyzed by TCRdb: fastp trimming at Q25, MiXCR alignment, in-frame beta chains only. For every CDR3 protein sequence, its rows merge into one entry that carries the most common genes and DNA. None of the V and J calls come from the authors' own analysis; TCRdb made them. Counted in this sample were 81,000 or so distinct CDR3 sequences; 6.5% to 8.5% of them appeared once. Roughly 2.4% of the sample goes to the ten largest clones.

Total RNA was extracted from unfractionated whole blood collected in Tempus Blood RNA tubes. As TCR sequencing controls, roughly 5 healthy volunteers were used, with blood taken at day 0, 2 weeks and 6 weeks. The sequence derives from a male donor in good health. The V gene is TRBV9 and the J gene is TRBJ1-1; the D region possibly corresponds to TRBD1 (5 bases align). The encoded CDR3 is CASSVTGNTEAFF. The base sequence is TGTGCCAGCAGCGTTACAGGGAACACTGAAGCTTTCTTT.